The 6 T cell receptor beta chains presented below share a single source sample, sequenced in a study of blood T cell repertoires in COVID-19. Some clones are missing from TCRdb's copy, which holds only in-frame ones; the method was immunoSEQ multiplex PCR. This repertoire shows 200,000 to 300,000 clones, roughly 87% found once; its top ten account for 7.2%. The specimen sequenced was peripheral blood. The receptors were gathered from a man aged 60 to 69 who had recovered from COVID-19.

This clone was seen more than once but under ten times. This sequence joins TRBV19 and TRBJ1-6; D might be TRBD1 (6 bases). Trimming left V 3 bases short and J 9 bases short, with 15 bases between. The CDR3 runs 15 residues. CDR1 and CDR2 (germline): LNHDA, SQIVND (reference sequence). Here the CDR3 DNA reads TGTGCCAGTAGTATCGGCCCAGGGGTTTCTTCACCCCTCCACTTT. It codes for CASSIGPGVSSPLHF. Based on the CDR3 plus reference TRBV19 and TRBJ1-6, the full variable domain is DGGITQSPKYLFRKEGQNVTLSCEQNLNHDAMYWYRQDPGQGLRLIYYSQIVNDFQKGDIAEGYSVSREKKESFPLTVTSAQKNPTAFYLCASSIGPGVSSPLHFGNGTRLTVT.

This clone occurred once. The J gene is TRBJ2-5, the V gene TRBV6-5; no clear D. CDR1 and CDR2 from the germline V gene are MNHEY and SVGAGI. The CDR3 covers 14 residues. V was clipped by 2 bases and J by 1 base, with 8 bases between them. The CDR3 DNA sequence: TGTGCCAGCAGTTACCTTCGGTTCCAAGAGACCCAGTACTTC. Protein: CASSYLRFQETQYF.

The chain employs TRBV5-1 and TRBJ2-5; TRBD1 agrees at 8 bases. The CDR3 covers 15 residues. Germline trimming cut 0 bases from V and 5 bases from J; bases unmatched to any gene: 6. The germline CDR1 and CDR2 sequences are SGHRS and YFSETQ. CDR3 loop: CASSLAGQGRETQYF. CDR3 DNA: TGCGCCAGCAGCTTGGCTGGACAGGGAAGGGAGACCCAGTACTTC.

This clone was observed once. This chain joins TRBV2 and TRBJ1-1; 7 positions agree with TRBD1. This CDR3 has 13 amino acids. With V trimmed by 8 bases and J by 1 base, 4 bases remained unmatched. Germline CDR1 is SNHLY and CDR2 is FYNNEI. This CDR3 reads CASGRQGNTEAFF. The CDR3 bases are TGTGCCAGCGGGAGACAGGGGAACACTGAAGCTTTCTTT.

The chain carries TRBV28 and TRBJ2-1; 7 bases match TRBD2. The junction had 5 bases not matched to a gene; V was cut back by 5 bases and J by 1 base. The germline gives CDR1 MDHEN, CDR2 SYDVKM. The CDR3 loop spans 15 amino acids. CDR3 coding DNA: TGTGCCAGCAGTGAACCGGGGGGTTCCTACAATGAGCAGTTCTTC. Residues: CASSEPGGSYNEQFF. The full variable domain, rest sourced from reference TRBV28 and TRBJ2-1, is DVKVTQSSRYLVKRTGEKVFLECVQDMDHENMFWYRQDPGLGLRLIYFSYDVKMKEKGDIPEGYSVSREKKERFSLILESASTNQTSMYLCASSEPGGSYNEQFFGPGTRLTVL.

The genes are TRBV19 and TRBJ2-2, with D possibly matching TRBD2 (6 bases). CDR3 length: 15 amino acids. V lost 8 bases, J lost 5 bases, and 18 bases lay in between. Germline V gives CDR1 LNHDA, CDR2 SQIVND (reference sequence). CDR3 nucleotides: TGTGCCAGTTCTCTGTATTTAGCGGAAACCGGGGAGCTGTTTTTT. This sequence encodes CASSLYLAETGELFF.